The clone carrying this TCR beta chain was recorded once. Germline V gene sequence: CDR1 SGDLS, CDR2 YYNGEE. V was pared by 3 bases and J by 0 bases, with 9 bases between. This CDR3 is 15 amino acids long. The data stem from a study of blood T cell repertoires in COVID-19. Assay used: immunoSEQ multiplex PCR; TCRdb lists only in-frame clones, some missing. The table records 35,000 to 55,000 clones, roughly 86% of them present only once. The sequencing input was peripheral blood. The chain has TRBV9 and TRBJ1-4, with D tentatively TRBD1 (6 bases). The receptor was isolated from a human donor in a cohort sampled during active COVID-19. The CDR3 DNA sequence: TGTGCCAGCAGCGCCACAGGGTCAACTAATGAAAAACTGTTTTTT. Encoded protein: CASSATGSTNEKLFF.